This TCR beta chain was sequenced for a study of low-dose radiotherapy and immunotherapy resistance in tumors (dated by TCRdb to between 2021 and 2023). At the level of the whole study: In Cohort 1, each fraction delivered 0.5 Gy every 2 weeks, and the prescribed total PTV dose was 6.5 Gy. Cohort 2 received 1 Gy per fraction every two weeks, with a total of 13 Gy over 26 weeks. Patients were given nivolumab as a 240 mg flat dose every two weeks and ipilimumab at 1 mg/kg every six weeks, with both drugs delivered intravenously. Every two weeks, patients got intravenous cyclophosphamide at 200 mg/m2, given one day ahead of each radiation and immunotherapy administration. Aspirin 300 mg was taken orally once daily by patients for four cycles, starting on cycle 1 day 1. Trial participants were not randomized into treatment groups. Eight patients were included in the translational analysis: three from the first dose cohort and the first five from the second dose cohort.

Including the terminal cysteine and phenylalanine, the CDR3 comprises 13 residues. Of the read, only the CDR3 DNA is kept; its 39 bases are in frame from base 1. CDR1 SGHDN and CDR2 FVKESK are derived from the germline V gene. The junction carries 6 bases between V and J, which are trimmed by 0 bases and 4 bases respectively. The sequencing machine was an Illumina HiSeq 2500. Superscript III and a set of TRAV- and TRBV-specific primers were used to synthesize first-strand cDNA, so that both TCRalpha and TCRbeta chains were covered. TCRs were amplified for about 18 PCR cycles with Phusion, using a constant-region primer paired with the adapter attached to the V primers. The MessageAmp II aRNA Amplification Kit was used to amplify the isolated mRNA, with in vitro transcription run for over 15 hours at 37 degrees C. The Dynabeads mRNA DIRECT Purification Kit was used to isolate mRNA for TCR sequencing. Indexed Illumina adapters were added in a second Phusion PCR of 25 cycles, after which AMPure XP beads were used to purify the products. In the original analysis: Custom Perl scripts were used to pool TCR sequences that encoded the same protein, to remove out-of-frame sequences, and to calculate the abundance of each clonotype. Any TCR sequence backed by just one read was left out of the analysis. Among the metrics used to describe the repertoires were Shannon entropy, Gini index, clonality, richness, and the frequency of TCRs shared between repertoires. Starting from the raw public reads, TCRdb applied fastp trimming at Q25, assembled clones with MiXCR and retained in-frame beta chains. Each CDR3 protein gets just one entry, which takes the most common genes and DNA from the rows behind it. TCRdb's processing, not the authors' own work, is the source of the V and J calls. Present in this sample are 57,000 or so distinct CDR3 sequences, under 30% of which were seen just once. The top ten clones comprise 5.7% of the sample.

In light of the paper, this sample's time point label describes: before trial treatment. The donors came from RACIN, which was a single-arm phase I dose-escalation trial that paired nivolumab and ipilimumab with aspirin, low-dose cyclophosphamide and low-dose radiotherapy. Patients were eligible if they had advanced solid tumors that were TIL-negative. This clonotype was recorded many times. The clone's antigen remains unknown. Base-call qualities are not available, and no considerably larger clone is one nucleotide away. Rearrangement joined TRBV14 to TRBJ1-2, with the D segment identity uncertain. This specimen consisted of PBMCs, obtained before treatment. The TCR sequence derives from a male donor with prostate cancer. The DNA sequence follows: TGTGCCAGCAGCCAAGATTACAGCTATGGCTACACCTTC. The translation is CASSQDYSYGYTF.